The 32 T cell receptor beta chains below were found in one sample sequenced in a study of T cell repertoires in cytomegalovirus infection. From the reads, TCRdb called clonotypes with MiXCR, one entry per CDR3 protein. Counted here are roughly 500,000 distinct CDR3 sequences, around 35% occurring once; the ten biggest clones make up roughly 16%. The antigens these receptors bind are not known. The starting material was cultured PBMCs, obtained from culture after CMV antigen stimulation. These receptor sequences come from a human donor in good health (CMV status not recorded). Some clones in this sample may be carry-over from other donors' samples.

There are a few counts of this clonotype. The V and J genes are TRBV7-2 and TRBJ2-2; perhaps TRBD2 as D (6 bases). V lost 1 base to trimming and J lost 15 bases, with 15 bases between them. The CDR3 is 13 residues long. Germline-derived CDR1 and CDR2 are SGHTA and FQGNSA. CDR3 DNA: TGTGCCAGCAGCTTAGAACGGATGGGCGGGGTGTTTTTT. This encodes CASSLERMGGVFF.

The rearrangement links TRBV28 to TRBJ1-2; 10 bases are shared with TRBD1. The germline CDR1 and CDR2 sequences are MDHEN and SYDVKM. This CDR3 contains 12 residues. J gave up 10 bases and V 7 bases, and 6 bases lay outside the gene matches. CDR3 region: CASNVGTGVYTF. The CDR3, as DNA: TGTGCCAGCAACGTGGGGACAGGGGTCTACACCTTC.

The chain recombines TRBV7-2 with TRBJ2-7; TRBD1 agrees at 8 bases. This CDR3 spans 13 amino acids. With 5 bases clipped from V and 2 bases from J, the junction kept 2 bases outside the gene matches. CDR1 is SGHTA and CDR2 is FQGNSA in the germline V gene. The CDR3 nucleotides are TGTGCCAGCAGCCAGGACAGGGCCTACGAGCAGTACTTC. This translates into CASSQDRAYEQYF.

The chain couples TRBV29-1 to TRBJ2-3; 10 nucleotides agree with TRBD1. This CDR3 contains 12 residues. Germline lookup yields CDR1 SQVTM and CDR2 ANQGSEA. The junction had 4 bases not matched to a gene; V was cut back by 7 bases and J by 6 bases. The CDR3 region has the DNA TGCAGCGCGACAGGGGGCGTGGATACGCAGTATTTT. Protein: CSATGGVDTQYF.

The chain has TRBV20-1 and TRBJ2-1, with 10 positions matching TRBD1. The V gene's germline CDR1 is DFQATT and CDR2 SNEGSKA (reference sequence). The CDR3 covers 14 residues. V shed 6 bases and J 5 bases; nucleotides not matched to a gene: 7. CDR3 region: CSANGTGEDNEQFF. The CDR3 DNA follows: TGCAGTGCAAACGGGACAGGGGAAGACAATGAGCAGTTCTTC.

In DNA form, the CDR3 reads TGTGCCAGTAGTATTTTGGGACAGTCCTACAATGAGCAGTTCTTC. Encoded protein: CASSILGQSYNEQFF. V usage is TRBV19 and J usage is TRBJ2-1; 7 bases line up with TRBD1. The germline CDR1 and CDR2 sequences are LNHDA and SQIVND (reference sequence). This CDR3 is built from 15 residues. J lost 1 base, V lost 3 bases, and 3 bases had no gene match.

In its sample, this clonotype was seen many times. This chain links TRBV11-2 with TRBJ1-2, with 7 bases matching TRBD1. J was trimmed by 7 bases and V by 1 base; bases with no gene match: 6. The CDR3 consists of 14 residues. Germline-derived CDR1 and CDR2 are SGHAT and FQNNGV. CDR3 nucleotide sequence: TGTGCCAGCAGCTTAGGTCTAGGGGGCGGTGGCTACACCTTC. It specifies CASSLGLGGGGYTF.

This clonotype has a handful of counts. V gene TRBV7-3 combines with J gene TRBJ2-1, with D possibly being TRBD2 (6 bases). CDR3 length: 16 amino acids. V was clipped by 2 bases and J by 4 bases, with 15 bases between them. Germline-derived CDR1 and CDR2 are SGHTA and FQGTGA. The CDR3 DNA sequence: TGTGCCAGCAGCTTAGTGTGGGGGGAGGATTACAATGAGCAGTTCTTC. Its translation: CASSLVWGEDYNEQFF.

This clonotype occurred a few times. The CDR3 spells CSARVSPRRFYEQYV. The CDR3 nucleotides read TGCAGTGCTAGAGTATCGCCTCGAAGGTTCTACGAGCAGTACGTC. V is TRBV20-1 and J is TRBJ2-7; D unresolved. Germline loops: CDR1 DFQATT, CDR2 SNEGSKA (reference sequence). Trimming took 1 base from V and 3 from J, leaving 16 bases between them. The length of the CDR3 is 15 residues.

The rearrangement joins TRBV29-1 to TRBJ1-1; 7 bases match TRBD1. V shed 6 bases and J 1 base; nucleotides not matched to a gene: 5. The CDR3 spans 13 residues. CDR1 is SQVTM and CDR2 is ANQGSEA in the germline V gene. The CDR3 DNA is TGCAGCGTGCAGACAGGGCGGAACACTGAAGCTTTCTTT. As protein: CSVQTGRNTEAFF.

The chain carries TRBV4-3 and TRBJ1-3; unclear D gene. There are 16 residues in the CDR3. Germline CDR1 reads LGHNA; CDR2 reads YSLEER. V lost 0 bases and J 4 bases, leaving 13 bases between the germline ends. The CDR3: CASSQDTGRQGNTIYF. In DNA, the CDR3 is TGCGCCAGCAGCCAAGACACTGGGCGACAAGGAAACACCATATATTTT.

V and J are TRBV20-1 and TRBJ2-3, with 7 bases matching TRBD2. The CDR3 contains 19 residues. Unmatched junction bases numbered 16, after V lost 1 base and J lost 0 bases. Germline V gene data show CDR1 as DFQATT and CDR2 as SNEGSKA (reference sequence). DNA for the CDR3: TGCAGTGCTAGAGGGTTACGTCTAGCGGAACTCCTAAGCACAGATACGCAGTATTTT. Translated, it gives CSARGLRLAELLSTDTQYF.

There are a few counts of this clonotype. The chain couples TRBV20-1 to TRBJ2-3; 11 nucleotides agree with TRBD2. V dropped 1 base and J dropped 4; count of bases not matched to a gene: 13. The CDR3 runs to 18 residues. Germline assignment: CDR1 DFQATT and CDR2 SNEGSKA (reference sequence). CDR3 nucleotide sequence: TGCAGTGCTAGAGGGTTTAAGCCGACTAGCGGGGAAGCAGATACGCAGTATTTT. Translation gives CSARGFKPTSGEADTQYF.

This chain joins TRBV5-1 and TRBJ2-6; D possibly corresponds to TRBD1 (5 bases). The CDR3 is made up of 16 amino acids. Per the germline V gene, CDR1 is SGHRS and CDR2 is YFSETQ. V shed 0 bases and J shed 4 bases, with 11 bases lying between them. CDR3 sequence: CASSLAQGTGANVLTF. CDR3 bases: TGCGCCAGCAGCTTGGCCCAGGGTACAGGGGCCAACGTCCTGACTTTC. The full variable domain, its missing parts supplied by reference TRBV5-1 and TRBJ2-6, is KAGVTQTPRYLIKTRGQQVTLSCSPISGHRSVSWYQQTPGQGLQFLFEYFSETQRNKGNFPGRFSGRQFSNSRSEMNVSTLELGDSALYLCASSLAQGTGANVLTFGAGSRLTVL.

This chain joins TRBV7-9 and TRBJ2-3; D is undetermined. Between the trimmed V and J ends, which lost 3 bases and 5 bases, there was a span of 9 bases. Germline lookup yields CDR1 SEHNR and CDR2 FQNEAQ (reference sequence). The CDR3 has 13 residues. The CDR3 region has the DNA TGTGCCAGCAGCTTTTCGGTGGGAGATACGCAGTATTTT. It translates to CASSFSVGDTQYF.

This clonotype was counted between two and nine times. The V and J genes are TRBV7-2 and TRBJ2-5, with 10 bases matching TRBD1. CDR3 length: 14 amino acids. V lost 6 bases and J lost 3; bases outside the gene matches: 4. Germline loops: CDR1 SGHTA, CDR2 FQGNSA. The CDR3 DNA follows: TGTGCCAGCAGGACCGGGACAGGGGAAGAGACCCAGTACTTC. Translation: CASRTGTGEETQYF.

This clonotype was observed at least ten times. The chain uses TRBV7-2 and TRBJ2-5; D may be TRBD1 (5 bases). The CDR3 has 14 residues. Germline V CDR1 and CDR2: SGHTA, FQGNSA. V was trimmed by 1 base and J by 3 bases, leaving 9 bases between them. The CDR3, as DNA: TGTGCCAGCAGCTTAGTTTCAGGGAAAGAGACCCAGTACTTC. This codes for CASSLVSGKETQYF.

This clonotype was detected ten times or more. V is TRBV4-3 and J is TRBJ2-1; no reliable D call. Trimming removed 0 bases from V and 4 bases from J, with 10 bases in between. Per the germline V gene, CDR1 is LGHNA and CDR2 is YSLEER. The CDR3 has 15 amino acids. DNA of the CDR3: TGCGCCAGCAGCCAAGATTTTGAAGGGTACAATGAGCAGTTCTTC. It yields the protein CASSQDFEGYNEQFF.

The rearrangement uses TRBV4-3 and TRBJ2-2; no firm D call. Trimming took off 0 bases at V and 7 bases at J, with 6 bases between the two ends. The CDR3 length is 13 residues. Per the germline V gene, CDR1 is LGHNA and CDR2 is YSLEER. The CDR3 coding sequence is TGCGCCAGCAGCCAAGAGTACGGCGGGGAGCTGTTTTTT. Translating it yields CASSQEYGGELFF.

This clonotype was counted a single time. A much larger clone sits a single nucleotide away, making a read error possible. J is TRBJ2-7 and V is TRBV6-8; 7 bases fit TRBD1. CDR3 length: 16 amino acids. CDR1 and CDR2 from the germline V gene are MNHGY and SAAAGT. The CDR3 protein is CASRRDRTGAGYVQYF. The CDR3 DNA reads as TGTGCCAGCAGACGAGACCGAACAGGGGCCGGATACGTGCAGTACTTC.

This rearrangement joins TRBV6-1 to TRBJ2-2, with unresolved D. V was shortened by 1 base and J by 6 bases, with 9 bases between the two germline ends. Germline CDR1 MNHNS, CDR2 SASEGT. The CDR3 spans 14 residues. In DNA form, the CDR3 reads TGTGCCAGCAGTGAAGGTCTAAGGGCCGGGGAGCTGTTTTTT. This encodes CASSEGLRAGELFF.

This clonotype was observed a handful of times. The rearrangement uses TRBV4-1 and TRBJ2-5; 8 bases align to TRBD2. The J segment lost 4 bases and the V segment lost 4 bases, leaving 20 bases of the junction unmatched. The CDR3 has 19 residues. Looked up from germline, CDR1 is MGHRA and CDR2 is YSYEKL. CDR3 sequence: CASSPLPPRPGRAGETQYF. CDR3 bases: TGCGCCAGCAGCCCTCTACCTCCCCGTCCCGGGAGGGCCGGAGAGACCCAGTACTTC.

This clonotype turned up a few times. The rearrangement joins TRBV7-9 to TRBJ1-5; D uncertain. Germline V CDR1 and CDR2: SEHNR, FQNEAQ (reference sequence). The V and J ends lost 2 bases and 6 bases respectively, with 5 bases between them. This CDR3 spans 12 amino acids. The CDR3 protein is CASSLFGQPQHF. The DNA of the CDR3 is TGTGCCAGCAGCTTATTCGGTCAGCCCCAGCATTTT.

The rearrangement links TRBV10-3 to TRBJ2-7; D is undetermined. CDR1 ENHRY and CDR2 SYGVKD come from the germline V gene. The CDR3 length is 13 residues. Trimming cost V 0 bases and J 4 bases, with 7 bases left between them. Written as DNA, the CDR3 is TGTGCCATCAGTGAGTCCCAAATATACGAGCAGTACGTC. Residues: CAISESQIYEQYV.

The rearrangement uses TRBV4-1 and TRBJ1-1; no clear D. CDR1 is MGHRA, CDR2 YSYEKL, per germline. This CDR3 comprises 14 residues. V was trimmed by 1 base and J by 7 bases, leaving 13 bases between them. The DNA of the CDR3 is TGCGCCAGCAGCCAAGTACTCCACACACTTGAAGCTTTCTTT. Protein product: CASSQVLHTLEAFF.

A remark on this clonotype: One end of the junction fails to match germline, which may point to a read error. V usage is TRBV30 and J usage is TRBJ2-3, with TRBD2 matching 11 bases. Per the germline V gene, CDR1 is GTSNPN and CDR2 is SVGIG (reference sequence). The CDR3 sequence is 15 residues long. The CDR3 nucleotides read TGTGCCTGGAGCGGGACTAGCGGCCTGACAGGTACGCAGTATTTT. This sequence encodes CAWSGTSGLTGTQYF.

This chain joins TRBV2 and TRBJ2-2, with D possibly matching TRBD1 (6 bases). CDR1 SNHLY and CDR2 FYNNEI come from the germline V gene. The CDR3 has 15 amino acids. V lost 4 bases and J lost 6, with 15 bases in between. CDR3 in DNA: TGTGCCAGCAGTGGACAGGCTCTTGCTCCCGGGGAGCTGTTTTTT. Amino acid sequence: CASSGQALAPGELFF. Full variable domain (outside the CDR3, taken from reference TRBV2 and TRBJ2-2): EPEVTQTPSHQVTQMGQEVILRCVPISNHLYFYWYRQILGQKVEFLVSFYNNEISEKSEIFDDQFSVERPDGSNFTLKIRSTKLEDSAMYFCASSGQALAPGELFFGEGSRLTVL.

The rearrangement joins TRBV28 to TRBJ1-1; no clear D. The CDR3 runs to 13 residues. Germline CDR1 is MDHEN and CDR2 is SYDVKM. Trimming took off 8 bases at V and 1 base at J, with 11 bases between the two ends. CDR3 coding DNA: TGTGCCAGCGTTAAATACTGGAACACTGAAGCTTTCTTT. Its translation: CASVKYWNTEAFF.

The chain couples TRBV20-1 to TRBJ2-5; a weak D match, TRBD1 (5 bases). V lost 0 bases, J lost 8 bases, and 10 bases lay in between. The CDR3 sequence is 12 residues long. Germline V gene data show CDR1 as DFQATT and CDR2 as SNEGSKA (reference sequence). The DNA of the CDR3 is TGCAGTGCTAGAGATGACAGAGGTACCCAGTACTTC. Translated, it gives CSARDDRGTQYF.

This clonotype was seen a handful of times. V and J are TRBV7-8 and TRBJ2-1; 9 bases fit TRBD2. Germline V CDR1 and CDR2: SGHVS, FQNEAQ. CDR3 length: 17 residues. J lost 9 bases, V lost 2 bases, and 14 bases had no gene match. The CDR3 nucleotides are TGTGCCAGCAGCTTACGGGGCGGGAGGGGTTTTCTAAGTGAGCAGTTCTTC. Translated, it gives CASSLRGGRGFLSEQFF.

This clonotype was observed a handful of times. V and J are TRBV6-6 and TRBJ2-7, with D possibly matching TRBD1 (6 bases). Germline V CDR1 and CDR2: MNHNY, SVGAGI (reference sequence). V was shortened by 0 bases and J by 4 bases, with 16 bases between the two germline ends. This CDR3 region has 16 residues. CDR3 amino acids: CASSYSKTGTRYEQYF. In DNA form, the CDR3 reads TGTGCCAGCAGTTACTCCAAGACAGGCACCAGATACGAGCAGTACTTC.

The chain employs TRBV24-1 and TRBJ1-2; TRBD1 might be the D (5 bases). The V gene lost 7 bases and the J gene lost 3 bases, with 14 bases spanning the gap. The CDR3 is 14 residues long. Germline V gene lookup returns CDR1 KGHDR and CDR2 SFDVKD. The CDR3: CATRGTARDYGYTF. The CDR3 bases are TGTGCCACCAGAGGGACCGCCAGGGACTATGGCTACACCTTC.